The 19 T cell receptor beta chains given below trace back to one sample, sequenced in a study of T-cell memory formation after mild COVID-19. TCRdb re-derived calls from the 5' RACE reads in MiXCR, one entry per CDR3 protein. The sample lists hundreds of thousands of distinct CDR3 sequences; approximately 25% were seen once. The material sequenced was PBMCs or a T cell subset sorted from them (not recorded which). The receptors shown here come from an adult woman who had mild COVID-19 (a few samples of this study predate the infection). Cell type and time point are not known.

The V gene is TRBV7-9, the J gene TRBJ2-7; 7 nucleotides line up with TRBD1. The CDR3 is 15 residues long. Germline V gene data show CDR1 as SEHNR and CDR2 as FQNEAQ (reference sequence). Trimming removed 3 bases from V and 6 bases from J; junction bases left unmatched: 11. The CDR3 spells CASSFPERGPIEQYF. CDR3 sequence (DNA): TGTGCCAGCAGCTTCCCCGAGAGGGGGCCAATCGAGCAGTACTTC. Combining the CDR3 with reference TRBV7-9 and TRBJ2-7 gives the whole variable domain DTGVSQNPRHKITKRGQNVTFRCDPISEHNRLYWYRQTLGQGPEFLTYFQNEAQLEKSRLLSDRFSAERPKGSFSTLEIQRTEQGDSAMYLCASSFPERGPIEQYFGPGTRLTVT.

This clonotype showed up just a few times. The rearrangement uses TRBV7-2 and TRBJ2-1; no clear D gene. The CDR3 has 11 amino acids. Germline V CDR1 and CDR2: SGHTA, FQGNSA. V was cut by 5 bases and J by 8 bases, with 7 bases left in between. This CDR3 reads CASSQIHEQFF. The CDR3 bases are TGTGCCAGCAGCCAAATCCATGAGCAGTTCTTC.

CDR3 in DNA: TGTGCCAGCAGCTCTGACGGTCCAGGGGAGGGCTACACCTTC. Its protein is CASSSDGPGEGYTF. The chain joins TRBV7-6 to TRBJ1-2; D might be TRBD1 (6 bases). The CDR3 is made up of 14 amino acids. V lost 4 bases, J lost 8 bases, and 17 bases lay in between. CDR1 SGHVS and CDR2 FNYEAQ come from the germline V gene.

The gene calls are TRBV5-4 and TRBJ1-2; D gene ambiguous. V lost 7 bases and J lost 4, with 17 bases in between. CDR1 SGHNT and CDR2 YYREEE come from the germline V gene (reference sequence). The CDR3 loop spans 14 amino acids. The CDR3 region has the DNA TGTGCCAGCGGGATGTTCGCTACTGGCTATGGCTACACCTTC. Its protein product is CASGMFATGYGYTF.

This clonotype was recorded a few times. The genes are TRBV7-6 and TRBJ2-3, with TRBD1 matching 10 bases. The ends lost 5 bases at V and 5 bases at J; junction bases unmatched: 7. The CDR3 totals 15 residues. Germline CDR1 and CDR2: SGHVS and FNYEAQ. The CDR3 bases are TGTGCCAGCAGCCCTCGACAGGGGGCAGGAGATACGCAGTATTTT. Encoded protein: CASSPRQGAGDTQYF. Supplemented by reference TRBV7-6 and TRBJ2-3, the full variable domain reads GAGVSQSPRYKVTKRGQDVALRCDPISGHVSLYWYRQALGQGPEFLTYFNYEAQQDKSGLPNDRFSAERPEGSISTLTIQRTEQRDSAMYRCASSPRQGAGDTQYFGPGTRLTVL.

This clonotype appeared a few times. V and J are TRBV10-2 and TRBJ1-5, with D maybe TRBD1 (5 bases). CDR1 WSHSY and CDR2 SAAADI come from the germline V gene. The CDR3 totals 16 residues. V was trimmed by 6 bases and J by 2 bases, leaving 17 bases between them. CDR3 sequence (DNA): TGCGCCAGCAGGGACGGGACGGGGTTCCGCAATCAGCCCCAGCATTTT. It specifies CASRDGTGFRNQPQHF.

The CDR3 sequence: CASSLRNGIGETQYF. CDR3 DNA sequence: TGTGCCAGCAGCTTACGGAACGGGATCGGGGAGACCCAGTACTTC. The V call is TRBV7-3, the J call TRBJ2-5, with a weak D call TRBD2 (5 bases). Germline V gives CDR1 SGHTA, CDR2 FQGTGA. V dropped 2 bases and J dropped 5 bases, with 15 bases sitting between them. The CDR3 covers 15 residues.

This chain connects TRBV9 to TRBJ2-3; TRBD2 aligns across 8 bases. CDR1 and CDR2 from the germline V gene are SGDLS and YYNGEE. V trimming: 0 bases; J trimming: 1 base; junction bases outside the gene matches: 4. The CDR3 loop spans 16 amino acids. The DNA for the CDR3 is TGTGCCAGCAGCGTAGATGGAGCGGGGGGCACAGATACGCAGTATTTT. Its translation: CASSVDGAGGTDTQYF.

This clonotype was observed a handful of times. The V gene is TRBV7-9, the J gene TRBJ2-7, with D unclear. V was pared by 0 bases and J by 1 base, with 10 bases between. CDR3 length: 15 residues. Germline assignment: CDR1 SEHNR and CDR2 FQNEAQ (reference sequence). The CDR3: CASSLAGGSSYEQYF. CDR3 bases: TGTGCCAGCAGCTTAGCAGGTGGCTCTTCCTACGAGCAGTACTTC.

As DNA, the CDR3 is TGTGCCAGCAGTTCCCCCGGGACCTACGAGCAGTACTTC. Translated, it gives CASSSPGTYEQYF. The chain employs TRBV12-3 or TRBV12-4 and TRBJ2-7, with a possible D match to TRBD2 (5 bases). V lost 4 bases and J lost 2, with 9 bases in between. This CDR3 region has 13 residues.

This clonotype was counted only a few times. The CDR3 coding sequence is TGTGCCAGCAGCTTAGATGGGGTCCGCACAGATACGCAGTATTTT. It encodes CASSLDGVRTDTQYF. The chain employs TRBV7-2 and TRBJ2-3; D gene unclear. Deletions cut 1 base from V and 1 base from J, with 9 bases between. The CDR3 extends over 15 amino acids. Germline V gene lookup returns CDR1 SGHTA and CDR2 FQGNSA.

This clonotype appeared many times. The chain couples TRBV6-5 to TRBJ1-6; D is unresolved. Trimming stripped 4 bases from V and 6 bases from J, with 13 bases between. Germline V gives CDR1 MNHEY, CDR2 SVGAGI. The CDR3 totals 15 residues. The CDR3 DNA is TGTGCCAGCAGTTCCCGACCTGCACGTAATTCACCCCTCCACTTT. Protein: CASSSRPARNSPLHF.

The chain recombines TRBV30 with TRBJ1-2, with D unresolved. V lost 0 bases, J lost 5 bases, and 16 bases lay in between. Germline loops: CDR1 GTSNPN, CDR2 SVGIG (reference sequence). This CDR3 is 15 amino acids long. The CDR3 sequence: CAWSVGAALSYGYTF. For the CDR3, the DNA is TGTGCCTGGAGTGTCGGAGCCGCCCTGTCTTATGGCTACACCTTC.

CDR3 nucleotides: TGCGCCAGCAGCTTGGCCCCTAGCGGGGCGGATACGCAGTATTTT. The encoded protein is CASSLAPSGADTQYF. The chain has TRBV5-1 and TRBJ2-3; 9 bases fit TRBD2. The ends lost 0 bases at V and 6 bases at J; junction bases unmatched: 5. CDR1 is SGHRS and CDR2 is YFSETQ in the germline V gene. The CDR3 covers 15 residues.

This clonotype came up a few times. The V and J genes are TRBV12-3 or TRBV12-4 and TRBJ2-7; D unclear. The V end was cut by 7 bases, the J end by 1 base, with 8 bases between. This CDR3 contains 12 residues. The CDR3 region is CASTMNSYEQYF. Written as DNA, the CDR3 is TGTGCCAGCACAATGAATTCCTACGAGCAGTACTTC.

V gene TRBV6-2 or TRBV6-3 combines with J gene TRBJ1-2, with 7 positions matching TRBD1. Germline V lookup: CDR1 MNHEY, CDR2 SVGEGT. Trimming at V came to 5 bases and at J to 4 bases, leaving 10 bases not matched to a gene. This CDR3 is 15 amino acids long. CDR3: CASSPRQGGPYGYTF. CDR3 nucleotides: TGTGCCAGCAGTCCCCGGCAGGGGGGACCCTATGGCTACACCTTC.

V gene TRBV15 combines with J gene TRBJ2-5, with D possibly being TRBD2 (6 bases). Looked up from germline, CDR1 is LNHNV and CDR2 is YYDKDF (reference sequence). This CDR3 spans 14 amino acids. Trimming took off 1 base at V and 9 bases at J, with 15 bases between the two ends. This CDR3 reads CATSRAGSEGAQYF. The CDR3 nucleotides are TGTGCCACCAGCAGAGCCGGGAGCGAAGGGGCCCAGTACTTC. Supplemented by reference TRBV15 and TRBJ2-5, the full variable domain reads DAMVIQNPRYQVTQFGKPVTLSCSQTLNHNVMYWYQQKSSQAPKLLFHYYDKDFNNEADTPDNFQSRRPNTSFCFLDIRSPGLGDTAMYLCATSRAGSEGAQYFGPGTRLLVL.

The chain is built from TRBV6-5 and TRBJ2-2; TRBD2 agrees at 8 bases. The V gene's germline CDR1 is MNHEY and CDR2 SVGAGI. The V gene end was trimmed by 8 bases and the J gene end by 5 bases; junction bases not matched to a gene: 7. CDR3 length equals 14 residues. Here the CDR3 reads CASRLGGRTGELFF. As DNA, the CDR3 is TGTGCCAGCCGCCTTGGCGGGAGGACCGGGGAGCTGTTTTTT.

This clonotype was observed a few times. The V call is TRBV4-3, the J call TRBJ2-1; 12 bases line up with TRBD2. V lost 4 bases, J lost 4 bases, and 8 bases stayed unmatched. The germline V gene encodes CDR1 LGHNA and CDR2 YSLEER. The CDR3 is 17 residues long. The CDR3 loop reads CASSRRVLAGGYNEQFF. CDR3 nucleotides: TGCGCCAGCAGCCGGAGAGTACTAGCGGGGGGATACAATGAGCAGTTCTTC.